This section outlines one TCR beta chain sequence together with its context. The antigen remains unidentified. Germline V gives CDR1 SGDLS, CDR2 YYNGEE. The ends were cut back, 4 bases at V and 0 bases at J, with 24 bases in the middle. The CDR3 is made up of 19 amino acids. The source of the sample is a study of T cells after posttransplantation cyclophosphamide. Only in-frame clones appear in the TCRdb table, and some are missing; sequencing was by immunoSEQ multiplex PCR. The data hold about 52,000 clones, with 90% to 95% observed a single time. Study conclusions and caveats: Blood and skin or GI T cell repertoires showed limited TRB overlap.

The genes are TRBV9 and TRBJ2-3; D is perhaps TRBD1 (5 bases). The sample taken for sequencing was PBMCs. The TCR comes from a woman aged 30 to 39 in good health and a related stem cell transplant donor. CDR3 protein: CASSSQGRSSPSSTDTQYF. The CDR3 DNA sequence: TGTGCCAGCAGCTCCCAGGGTAGGTCCTCTCCTTCTAGCACAGATACGCAGTATTTT.